The present T cell receptor (beta chain) was sequenced within a study of graft-versus-host responses after intestinal transplantation. Turning to the study itself: Once they had received anti-thymocyte globulin induction, all recipients took tacrolimus and steroids for around 3 years.

As to this clone: Its target is unknown.

Assay used: immunoSEQ multiplex PCR; TCRdb lists only in-frame clones, some missing. This sample has tens of thousands of clones; over 75% occur once, and the top ten carry 0.39%. The V gene's germline CDR1 is MNHEY and CDR2 SMNVEV (reference sequence). V was pared by 6 bases and J by 0 bases, with 8 bases between. The CDR3 runs to 13 residues. The clonotype comes from a human donor who was the organ donor for an intestinal transplant. The sample in question was unstimulated CD4+ T cells sorted from spleen or lymph node cells, obtained before transplant. The V call is TRBV27, the J call TRBJ2-5; no definite D call. For the CDR3, the DNA is TGTGCCAGCAGCCCCAGGTACCAAGAGACCCAGTACTTC. As protein: CASSPRYQETQYF.